One sample yielded the 11 T cell receptor beta chains listed below, sequenced in a study of cytomegalovirus exposure and HLA in healthy donors. The PCR was carried out with 60 Vbeta primers and 13 Jbeta primers. This table comes from immunoSEQ multiplex PCR, and its TCRdb copy is limited to in-frame clones, with some not included. Here the sample spans approximately 160,000 clones, about three quarters being singletons. The sequenced sample consisted of PBMCs. The receptors derive from a woman between 40 and 55 years old in good health and CMV-seropositive.

The V gene is TRBV6-5, the J gene TRBJ2-5, with D tentatively TRBD2 (7 bases). The CDR3 extends over 16 amino acids. The germline V and J ends were trimmed by 0 bases and 1 base, with 12 bases remaining between them. In germline, CDR1 is MNHEY, CDR2 SVGAGI. CDR3 sequence reads: CASSYSGRGSQETQYF. Here the CDR3 DNA reads TGTGCCAGCAGTTACTCAGGGAGGGGGTCCCAAGAGACCCAGTACTTC.

The chain is built from TRBV5-6 and TRBJ1-2, with 7 bases matching TRBD1. CDR1 is SGHDT and CDR2 is YYEEEE in the germline V gene. The ends lost 5 bases at V and 4 bases at J; junction bases unmatched: 8. This CDR3 comprises 14 residues. CDR3 loop: CASSESGTAYGYTF. DNA of the CDR3: TGTGCCAGCAGTGAATCCGGGACAGCCTATGGCTACACCTTC.

The chain recombines TRBV11-2 with TRBJ1-4; D ambiguous. Per the germline V gene, CDR1 is SGHAT and CDR2 is FQNNGV. This CDR3 region has 12 residues. V was clipped by 0 bases and J by 13 bases, with 9 bases between them. The CDR3 region has the DNA TGTGCCAGCAGCTTAGATGAGACGGGACTGTTTTTT. It encodes CASSLDETGLFF.

The rearrangement links TRBV4-3 to TRBJ1-2; possible D gene TRBD1, 6 bases. Looked up from germline, CDR1 is LGHNA and CDR2 is YSLEER. The CDR3 loop spans 16 amino acids. V lost 0 bases and J lost 3, with 14 bases in between. The CDR3 DNA follows: TGCGCCAGCAGCCAAGAGGCAGGGGACCTTTACTATGGCTACACCTTC. Its translation is CASSQEAGDLYYGYTF.

This clone was seen only a few times. DNA of the CDR3: TGTGCCAGCAGCCGGACGGGGGAAGCTTTCTTT. Residues: CASSRTGEAFF. The V gene is TRBV5-6, the J gene TRBJ1-1; D gene unclear. This CDR3 contains 11 residues. Trimming stripped 4 bases from V and 8 bases from J, with 9 bases between. CDR1 and CDR2 (germline): SGHDT, YYEEEE.

This chain links TRBV10-3 with TRBJ1-1; tentatively, D is TRBD1 (6 bases). Germline V gene lookup returns CDR1 ENHRY and CDR2 SYGVKD. V shed 6 bases and J shed 0 bases, with 14 bases lying between them. The CDR3 is 15 amino acids. CDR3 sequence reads: CAIRPDRPMNTEAFF. CDR3 in DNA: TGTGCCATCAGACCAGACAGGCCCATGAACACTGAAGCTTTCTTT.

The table lists this clone with a few counts. V usage is TRBV5-1 and J usage is TRBJ1-1; the match to TRBD1 covers 7 bases. This CDR3 has 14 residues. CDR1 SGHRS and CDR2 YFSETQ come from the germline V gene. Trimming took 3 bases from V and 1 from J; bases not matched to a gene: 3. CDR3 sequence (DNA): TGCGCCAGCAGCTCGACAGGGTGGAACACTGAAGCTTTCTTT. Translating it yields CASSSTGWNTEAFF.

This clone has just one count. The chain employs TRBV28 and TRBJ1-2; TRBD1 aligns across 8 bases. The CDR3 consists of 16 residues. Germline V gene sequence: CDR1 MDHEN, CDR2 SYDVKM. The trim removed 6 bases at V and 8 bases at J, leaving 17 bases unmatched. In nucleotides, the CDR3 is TGTGCCAGCAGAAAGGCAGGGGGCAGACTCGGAGGGGGCTACACCTTC. This translates into CASRKAGGRLGGGYTF.

This chain links TRBV7-8 with TRBJ1-3; maybe TRBD1 (5 bases). Trimming took off 1 base at V and 4 bases at J, with 11 bases between the two ends. The CDR3 extends over 15 amino acids. Germline loops: CDR1 SGHVS, CDR2 FQNEAQ. CDR3 protein: CASSLVGRTGNTIYF. CDR3 bases: TGTGCCAGCAGCTTAGTAGGGAGGACAGGAAACACCATATATTTT.

The V gene is TRBV9, the J gene TRBJ2-2; TRBD2 agrees at 9 bases. This CDR3 region has 18 residues. V dropped 0 bases and J dropped 2; count of bases not matched to a gene: 8. Germline V CDR1 and CDR2: SGDLS, YYNGEE. This CDR3 reads CASSVARGTSLNTGELFF. The CDR3, as DNA: TGTGCCAGCAGCGTAGCACGGGGGACTAGCCTAAACACCGGGGAGCTGTTTTTT.

The chain employs TRBV27 and TRBJ1-1; TRBD1 matches 7 bases. The CDR3 has 13 amino acids. Germline assignment: CDR1 MNHEY and CDR2 SMNVEV (reference sequence). After removal of 4 bases from V and 8 bases from J, the junction contained 7 bases not matched to a gene. The CDR3 bases are TGTGCCAGCAGTTCCCACAGGGGCGCCGAAGCTTTCTTT. Amino acid sequence: CASSSHRGAEAFF.